This TCR beta chain was retrieved from a study of T-cell reconstitution after alpha-beta-depleted transplantation in children. Findings and limits, study-wide: Some patients' high day-60 TCRbeta diversity was attributed to recipient cells surviving conditioning. About two months after transplant, alpha-beta T cells reportedly came from several hundred expanded graft clones. Most T-cell counts and diversity one year after the transplant came from T cells that were newly produced.

V was cut by 5 bases and J by 4 bases, with 11 bases left in between. Looked up from germline, CDR1 is LNHDA and CDR2 is SQIVND (reference sequence). This CDR3 is built from 14 residues. This clonotype was counted only a few times. What it recognizes is unknown. The TCRbeta library was prepared with unique molecular identifiers. TCRdb itself ran the PCR reads through MiXCR, one entry per CDR3 protein. The profile shows roughly 570,000 distinct CDR3 sequences, 25% to 30% of them singletons. This sequence originates from a boy under two years old with Wiskott-Aldrich syndrome, due to receive a stem cell transplant. The sample consisted of PBMCs, taken before TCRalphabeta/CD19-depleted stem cell transplant. V is TRBV19 and J is TRBJ2-2; D unclear. CDR3 nucleotides: TGTGCCAGTAGTTCAATAGCAACCACCGGGGAGCTGTTTTTT. This gives the protein CASSSIATTGELFF.